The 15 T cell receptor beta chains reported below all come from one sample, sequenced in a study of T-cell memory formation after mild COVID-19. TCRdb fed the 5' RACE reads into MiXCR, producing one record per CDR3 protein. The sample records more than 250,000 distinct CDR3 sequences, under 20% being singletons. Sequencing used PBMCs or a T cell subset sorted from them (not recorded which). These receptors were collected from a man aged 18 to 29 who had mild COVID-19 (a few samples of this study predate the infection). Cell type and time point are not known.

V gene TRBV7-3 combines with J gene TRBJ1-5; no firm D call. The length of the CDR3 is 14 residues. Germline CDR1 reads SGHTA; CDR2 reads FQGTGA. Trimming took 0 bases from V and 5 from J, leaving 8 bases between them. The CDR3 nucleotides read TGTGCCAGCAGCTTAACGCCCTCTGATCAGCCCCAGCATTTT. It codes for CASSLTPSDQPQHF.

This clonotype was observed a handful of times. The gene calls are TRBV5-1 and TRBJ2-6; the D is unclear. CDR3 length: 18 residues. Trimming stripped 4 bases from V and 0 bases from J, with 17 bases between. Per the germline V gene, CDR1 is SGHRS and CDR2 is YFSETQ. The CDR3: CASSPFALYFSGANVLTF. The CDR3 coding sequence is TGCGCCAGCAGCCCCTTTGCACTTTATTTCTCTGGGGCCAACGTCCTGACTTTC. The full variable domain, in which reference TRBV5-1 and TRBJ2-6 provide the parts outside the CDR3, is KAGVTQTPRYLIKTRGQQVTLSCSPISGHRSVSWYQQTPGQGLQFLFEYFSETQRNKGNFPGRFSGRQFSNSRSEMNVSTLELGDSALYLCASSPFALYFSGANVLTFGAGSRLTVL.

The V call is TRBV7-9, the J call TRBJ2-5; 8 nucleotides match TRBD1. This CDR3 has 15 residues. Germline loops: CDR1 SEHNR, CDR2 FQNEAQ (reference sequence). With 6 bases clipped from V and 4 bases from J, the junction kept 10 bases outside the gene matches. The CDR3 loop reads CASSSRTGLGETQYF. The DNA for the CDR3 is TGTGCCAGCAGTTCCAGGACAGGGCTAGGAGAGACCCAGTACTTC. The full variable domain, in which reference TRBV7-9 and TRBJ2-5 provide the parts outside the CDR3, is DTGVSQNPRHKITKRGQNVTFRCDPISEHNRLYWYRQTLGQGPEFLTYFQNEAQLEKSRLLSDRFSAERPKGSFSTLEIQRTEQGDSAMYLCASSSRTGLGETQYFGPGTRLLVL.

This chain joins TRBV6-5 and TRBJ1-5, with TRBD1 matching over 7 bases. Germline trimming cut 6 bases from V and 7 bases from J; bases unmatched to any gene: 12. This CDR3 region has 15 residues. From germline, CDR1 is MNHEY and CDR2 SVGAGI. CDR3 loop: CASRQTGYGGQPQHF. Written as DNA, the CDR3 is TGTGCCAGCAGACAGACAGGGTATGGAGGGCAGCCCCAGCATTTT.

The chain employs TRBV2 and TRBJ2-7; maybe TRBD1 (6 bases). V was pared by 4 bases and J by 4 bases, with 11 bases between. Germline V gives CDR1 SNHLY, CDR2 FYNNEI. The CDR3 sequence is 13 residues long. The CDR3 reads CASSVRTEYEQYF. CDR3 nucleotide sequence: TGTGCCAGCAGTGTACGGACAGAGTACGAGCAGTACTTC.

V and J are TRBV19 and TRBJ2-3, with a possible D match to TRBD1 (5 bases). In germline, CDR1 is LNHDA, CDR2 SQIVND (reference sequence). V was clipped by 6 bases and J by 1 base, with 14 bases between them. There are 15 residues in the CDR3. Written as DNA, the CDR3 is TGTGCCAGTAGCCCCGTTGGGGCAGGCACAGATACGCAGTATTTT. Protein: CASSPVGAGTDTQYF.

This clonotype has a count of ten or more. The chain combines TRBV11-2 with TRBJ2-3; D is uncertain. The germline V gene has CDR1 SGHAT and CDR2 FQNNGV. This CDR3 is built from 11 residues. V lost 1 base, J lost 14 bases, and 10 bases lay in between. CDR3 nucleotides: TGTGCCAGCAGCTTAGGTAGAAGGTTGTATTTT. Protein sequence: CASSLGRRLYF.

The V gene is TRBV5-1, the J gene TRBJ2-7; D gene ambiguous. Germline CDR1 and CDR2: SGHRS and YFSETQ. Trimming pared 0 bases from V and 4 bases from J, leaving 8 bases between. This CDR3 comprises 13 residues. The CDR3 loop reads CASSLEALYEQYF. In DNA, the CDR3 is TGCGCCAGCAGCTTGGAGGCACTATACGAGCAGTACTTC.

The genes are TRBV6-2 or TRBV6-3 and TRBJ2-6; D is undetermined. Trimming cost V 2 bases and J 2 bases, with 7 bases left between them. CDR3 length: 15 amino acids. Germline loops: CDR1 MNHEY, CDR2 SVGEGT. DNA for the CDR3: TGTGCCAGCAGTTACCCTATGGCTGGGGCCAACGTCCTGACTTTC. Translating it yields CASSYPMAGANVLTF.

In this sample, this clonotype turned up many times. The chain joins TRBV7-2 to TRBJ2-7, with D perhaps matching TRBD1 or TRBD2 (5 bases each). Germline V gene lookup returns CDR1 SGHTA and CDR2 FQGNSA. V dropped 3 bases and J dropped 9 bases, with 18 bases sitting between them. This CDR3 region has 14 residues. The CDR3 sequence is CASSFERGFTMQYF. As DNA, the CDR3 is TGTGCCAGCAGCTTCGAGAGGGGATTTACGATGCAGTACTTC.

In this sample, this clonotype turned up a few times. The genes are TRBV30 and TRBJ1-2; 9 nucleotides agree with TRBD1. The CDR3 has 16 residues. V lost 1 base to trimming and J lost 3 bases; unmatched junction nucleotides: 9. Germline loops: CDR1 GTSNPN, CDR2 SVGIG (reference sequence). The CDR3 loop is CAWSASTGTGYYGYTF. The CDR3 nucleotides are TGTGCCTGGAGTGCTTCGACCGGGACAGGGTACTATGGCTACACCTTC.

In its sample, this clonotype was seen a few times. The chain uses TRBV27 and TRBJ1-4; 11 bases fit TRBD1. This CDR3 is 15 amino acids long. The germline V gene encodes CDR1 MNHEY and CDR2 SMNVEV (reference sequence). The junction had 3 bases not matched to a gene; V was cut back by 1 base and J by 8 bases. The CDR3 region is CASSLWTGGEEKLFF. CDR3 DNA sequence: TGTGCCAGCAGTTTATGGACAGGGGGCGAGGAAAAACTGTTTTTT.

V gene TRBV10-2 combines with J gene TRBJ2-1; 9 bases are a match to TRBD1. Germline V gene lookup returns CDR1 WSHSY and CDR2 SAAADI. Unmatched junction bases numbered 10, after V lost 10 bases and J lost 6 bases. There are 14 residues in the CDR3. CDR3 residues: CATIFGQGPNEQFF. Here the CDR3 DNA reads TGCGCCACTATATTTGGACAGGGGCCCAATGAGCAGTTCTTC.

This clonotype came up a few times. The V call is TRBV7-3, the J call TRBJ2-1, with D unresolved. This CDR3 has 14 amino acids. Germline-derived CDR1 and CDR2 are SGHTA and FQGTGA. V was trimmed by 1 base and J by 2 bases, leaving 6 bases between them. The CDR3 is CASSLMATYNEQFF. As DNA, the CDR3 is TGTGCCAGCAGCTTAATGGCCACCTACAATGAGCAGTTCTTC.

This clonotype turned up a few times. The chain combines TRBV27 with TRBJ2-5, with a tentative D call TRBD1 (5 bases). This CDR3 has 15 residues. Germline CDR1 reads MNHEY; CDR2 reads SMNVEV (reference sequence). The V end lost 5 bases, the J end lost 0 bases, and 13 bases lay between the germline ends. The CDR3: CASSKGQGNQETQYF. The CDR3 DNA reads TGTGCCAGCAGTAAAGGTCAGGGCAACCAAGAGACCCAGTACTTC.